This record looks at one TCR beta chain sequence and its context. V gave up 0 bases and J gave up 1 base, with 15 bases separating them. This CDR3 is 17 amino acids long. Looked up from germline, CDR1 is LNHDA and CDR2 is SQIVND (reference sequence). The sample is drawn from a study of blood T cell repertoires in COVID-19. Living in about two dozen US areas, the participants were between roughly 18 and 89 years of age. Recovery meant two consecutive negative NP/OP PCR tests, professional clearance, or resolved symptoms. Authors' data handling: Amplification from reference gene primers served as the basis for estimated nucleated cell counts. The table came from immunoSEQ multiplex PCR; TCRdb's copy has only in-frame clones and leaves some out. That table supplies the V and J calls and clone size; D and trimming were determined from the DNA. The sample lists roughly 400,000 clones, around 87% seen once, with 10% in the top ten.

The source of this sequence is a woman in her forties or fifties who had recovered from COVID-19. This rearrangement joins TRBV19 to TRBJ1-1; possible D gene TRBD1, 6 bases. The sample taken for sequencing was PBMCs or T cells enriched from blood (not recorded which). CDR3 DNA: TGTGCCAGTAGTATAGATCGAGAACAGGGAAGGAACACTGAAGCTTTCTTT. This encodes CASSIDREQGRNTEAFF.